The 20 T cell receptor beta chains below all came from one sample that was sequenced in a study of cytomegalovirus exposure and HLA in healthy donors (dated by TCRdb to the late 2010s). Libraries were made using the immunoSEQ multiplex PCR assay. TCRdb provides this immuneACCESS table in a form limited to in-frame rearrangements. Some clones are lacking; in checked studies, under half of them reflect an unresolved V gene, and why the rest are absent is not known. The sample records about 150,000 clones, about 88% of which are singletons. Around 24% of the sample goes to the ten largest clones. Sequencing was performed on PBMCs. The source of these receptors is a man between 18 and 35 years old in good health and CMV-seropositive.

This clone was seen once. V and J are TRBV6-6 and TRBJ2-7, with TRBD2 identical over 7 bases. V lost 6 bases, J lost 3 bases, and 8 bases stayed unmatched. There are 14 residues in the CDR3. The germline V gene encodes CDR1 MNHNY and CDR2 SVGAGI (reference sequence). CDR3 DNA sequence: TGTGCCAGCAGCAGACTAGCCGTTCTCTACGAGCAGTACTTC. Its translation: CASSRLAVLYEQYF.

The CDR3: CASSLDRWGSTNEKLFF. For the CDR3, the DNA is TGCGCCAGCAGCTTGGACAGGTGGGGTTCAACTAATGAAAAACTGTTTTTT. The chain is built from TRBV5-1 and TRBJ1-4, with D perhaps matching TRBD1 (5 bases). This CDR3 contains 17 residues. Germline CDR1 is SGHRS and CDR2 is YFSETQ. V lost 0 bases and J lost 0, with 12 bases in between. The full variable domain, its missing parts supplied by reference TRBV5-1 and TRBJ1-4, is KAGVTQTPRYLIKTRGQQVTLSCSPISGHRSVSWYQQTPGQGLQFLFEYFSETQRNKGNFPGRFSGRQFSNSRSEMNVSTLELGDSALYLCASSLDRWGSTNEKLFFGSGTQLSVL.

The chain links TRBV9 to TRBJ2-5; a possible D gene is TRBD2 (7 bases). The ends were cut back, 3 bases at V and 4 bases at J, with 13 bases in the middle. The CDR3 length is 14 residues. CDR1 and CDR2 from the germline V gene are SGDLS and YYNGEE. The CDR3 nucleotides read TGTGCCAGCAGCGCCGCGGGGGCGGGAGAGACCCAGTACTTC. This sequence encodes CASSAAGAGETQYF. The whole variable domain, remainder taken from reference TRBV9 and TRBJ2-5, is DSGVTQTPKHLITATGQRVTLRCSPRSGDLSVYWYQQSLDQGLQFLIQYYNGEERAKGNILERFSAQQFPDLHSELNLSSLELGDSALYFCASSAAGAGETQYFGPGTRLLVL.

The CDR3 here is CASSPDTHTSYEQYF. CDR3 in DNA: TGCGCCAGCAGCCCGGACACCCACACCTCCTACGAGCAGTACTTC. V and J are TRBV4-3 and TRBJ2-7, with D possibly matching TRBD1 (5 bases). V was cut by 4 bases and J by 0 bases, with 13 bases left in between. Germline V lookup: CDR1 LGHNA, CDR2 YSLEER. This CDR3 has 15 residues.

The chain employs TRBV5-6 and TRBJ2-5; 8 bases align to TRBD2. The V gene end was trimmed by 10 bases and the J gene end by 1 base; junction bases not matched to a gene: 15. The CDR3 has 16 amino acids. The V gene's germline CDR1 is SGHDT and CDR2 YYEEEE. DNA of the CDR3: TGTGCCCCTACTCCCGCTAGCGGGTTCTTCCAAGAGACCCAGTACTTC. Protein sequence: CAPTPASGFFQETQYF.

The V and J genes are TRBV7-3 and TRBJ2-3; 11 positions agree with TRBD1. CDR3 length: 15 amino acids. The germline V gene has CDR1 SGHTA and CDR2 FQGTGA. Germline trimming cut 4 bases from V and 3 bases from J; bases unmatched to any gene: 3. The CDR3 region has the DNA TGTGCCAGCAGCTGGACAGGGGGCAGAACAGATACGCAGTATTTT. It yields the protein CASSWTGGRTDTQYF.

The J gene is TRBJ1-5, the V gene TRBV19; D is possibly TRBD1 (6 bases). The CDR3 sequence is 19 residues long. With 3 bases removed from V and 0 bases from J, the gap between germline ends came to 21 bases. The germline gives CDR1 LNHDA, CDR2 SQIVND (reference sequence). CDR3 bases: TGTGCCAGTAGTATGCTGTTCTGGGCAGGGGAGTATAGCAATCAGCCCCAGCATTTT. It is translated as CASSMLFWAGEYSNQPQHF.

The chain has TRBV6-5 and TRBJ2-1; 15 bases are a match to TRBD2. The CDR3 is 15 residues long. Losses at the gene ends were 4 bases for V and 9 bases for J; bases not matched to a gene: 4. CDR1 MNHEY and CDR2 SVGAGI come from the germline V gene. CDR3 region: CASSSLGLAGGEQFF. CDR3 bases: TGTGCCAGCAGTTCCCTGGGACTAGCGGGAGGTGAGCAGTTCTTC.

The V call is TRBV5-1, the J call TRBJ1-1, with D perhaps matching TRBD1 (6 bases). Germline CDR1 and CDR2: SGHRS and YFSETQ. Deletions cut 4 bases from V and 1 base from J, with 8 bases between. The CDR3 is 13 amino acids. CDR3 amino acids: CASSEGGNTEAFF. In nucleotides, the CDR3 is TGCGCCAGCAGCGAAGGGGGGAACACTGAAGCTTTCTTT.

This sequence joins TRBV27 and TRBJ2-7; 13 positions match TRBD2. The V segment lost 0 bases and the J segment 7 bases; nucleotides outside the gene matches: 12. Germline values: CDR1 MNHEY, CDR2 SMNVEV (reference sequence). This CDR3 has 18 residues. CDR3 coding DNA: TGTGCCAGCAGTTTATCATCCACTAGCGGGAGGGCCGTATCGGAGCAGTACTTC. Residues: CASSLSSTSGRAVSEQYF.

The chain has TRBV9 and TRBJ2-1; the match to TRBD2 covers 7 bases. Trimming at V came to 0 bases and at J to 5 bases, leaving 2 bases not matched to a gene. CDR3 length: 14 residues. Looked up from germline, CDR1 is SGDLS and CDR2 is YYNGEE. In DNA, the CDR3 is TGTGCCAGCAGCGTAGATGGGAGGGACAATGAGCAGTTCTTC. This encodes CASSVDGRDNEQFF.

The table lists this clone with a count of one. DNA for the CDR3: TGTGCCAGCAGCTCCGATGAGTACGAGCAGTACTTC. Translation: CASSSDEYEQYF. V gene TRBV7-6 combines with J gene TRBJ2-7; D unresolved. Germline lookup yields CDR1 SGHVS and CDR2 FNYEAQ. V lost 4 bases and J 4 bases, leaving 8 bases between the germline ends. The CDR3 runs to 12 residues.

The chain combines TRBV4-3 with TRBJ1-3; D uncertain. CDR3 size: 16 residues. The germline CDR1 and CDR2 sequences are LGHNA and YSLEER. Trimming stripped 1 base from V and 2 bases from J, with 12 bases between. As DNA, the CDR3 is TGCGCCAGCAGCCAAGTATGGAGGCCCGCTGGAAACACCATATATTTT. It translates to CASSQVWRPAGNTIYF.

This clone was seen just once. The chain has TRBV11-2 and TRBJ2-7, with 8 positions matching TRBD1. The CDR3 sequence is 12 residues long. Germline values: CDR1 SGHAT, CDR2 FQNNGV. With 3 bases clipped from V and 5 bases from J, the junction kept 0 bases outside the gene matches. The CDR3 protein is CASSLDRDEQYF. Here the CDR3 DNA reads TGTGCCAGCAGCTTGGACAGGGACGAGCAGTACTTC.

This chain connects TRBV19 to TRBJ2-1, with TRBD2 matching 12 bases. The CDR3 length is 15 residues. The junction had 3 bases not matched to a gene; V was cut back by 5 bases and J by 4 bases. Germline CDR1 is LNHDA and CDR2 is SQIVND (reference sequence). The CDR3 spells CASSPTSGGYNEQFF. The CDR3 DNA reads as TGTGCCAGTAGTCCGACTAGCGGGGGTTACAATGAGCAGTTCTTC.

This chain links TRBV5-1 with TRBJ2-3; no definite D call. Trimming took off 4 bases at V and 2 bases at J, with 5 bases between the two ends. This CDR3 region has 12 residues. CDR1 is SGHRS, CDR2 YFSETQ, per germline. This CDR3 is CASSLTTDTQYF. The CDR3 bases are TGCGCCAGCAGCCTAACCACAGATACGCAGTATTTT.

The chain has TRBV10-3 and TRBJ1-2; the match to TRBD1 covers 7 bases. J lost 8 bases, V lost 0 bases, and 3 bases had no gene match. The CDR3 runs to 13 residues. In germline, CDR1 is ENHRY, CDR2 SYGVKD. CDR3 bases: TGTGCCATCAGTGAGTCAGGGGGCAGGGGCTACACCTTC. Translated: CAISESGGRGYTF.

The V gene is TRBV5-4, the J gene TRBJ2-7; TRBD2 aligns across 11 bases. The J segment lost 0 bases and the V segment lost 1 base, leaving 0 bases of the junction unmatched. CDR1 is SGHNT and CDR2 is YYREEE in the germline V gene (reference sequence). The CDR3 runs 15 residues. CDR3 nucleotide sequence: TGTGCCAGCAGCTTGACTAGCGGGGGCTCCTACGAGCAGTACTTC. Encoded protein: CASSLTSGGSYEQYF.

This chain connects TRBV2 to TRBJ2-3; 9 bases line up with TRBD1. This CDR3 region has 16 residues. CDR1 is SNHLY and CDR2 is FYNNEI in the germline V gene. Losses at the gene ends were 5 bases for V and 8 bases for J; bases not matched to a gene: 14. CDR3 DNA sequence: TGTGCCAGCAGTCCAAAGGGACAGGGCCAGGGGGGTACGCAGTATTTT. Translation gives CASSPKGQGQGGTQYF. The variable domain in full, completed from reference TRBV2 and TRBJ2-3, reads EPEVTQTPSHQVTQMGQEVILRCVPISNHLYFYWYRQILGQKVEFLVSFYNNEISEKSEIFDDQFSVERPDGSNFTLKIRSTKLEDSAMYFCASSPKGQGQGGTQYFGPGTRLTVL.

This clone appeared once. The chain carries TRBV4-1 and TRBJ1-5, with 10 bases fitting TRBD1. Trimming at V came to 0 bases and at J to 7 bases, leaving 6 bases not matched to a gene. Germline CDR1 reads MGHRA; CDR2 reads YSYEKL. CDR3 length equals 16 residues. CDR3 sequence (DNA): TGCGCCAGCAGCCAAGATCGTCTGGACAGGGGGCAGCCCCAGCATTTT. Translated: CASSQDRLDRGQPQHF.